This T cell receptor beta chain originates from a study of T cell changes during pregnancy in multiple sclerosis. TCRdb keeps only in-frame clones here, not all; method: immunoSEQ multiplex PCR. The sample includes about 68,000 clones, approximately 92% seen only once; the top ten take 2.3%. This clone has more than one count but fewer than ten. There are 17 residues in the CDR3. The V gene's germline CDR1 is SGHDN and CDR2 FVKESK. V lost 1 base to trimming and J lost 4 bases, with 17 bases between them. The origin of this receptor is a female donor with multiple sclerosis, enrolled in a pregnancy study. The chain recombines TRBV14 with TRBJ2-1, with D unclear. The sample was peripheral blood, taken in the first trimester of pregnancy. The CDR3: CASSQVEPWSLYNEQFF. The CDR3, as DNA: TGTGCCAGCAGCCAAGTGGAGCCCTGGAGTTTGTACAATGAGCAGTTCTTC.